In its sample, the clone carrying this T cell receptor beta chain was seen a few times. The germline V gene has CDR1 SGHKS and CDR2 YYEKEE (reference sequence). Trimming stripped 1 base from V and 7 bases from J, with 6 bases between. The CDR3 sequence is 12 residues long. Using RNA transcripts as the source, TCR beta CDR3 regions were amplified. The primer set for the first-round RT-PCR of the TCR CDR3 was HTBI. TCRdb fed the multiplex PCR reads into MiXCR, producing one record per CDR3 protein. The sample includes 340,000 or so distinct CDR3 sequences, over 15% of them seen just once. This entry belongs to a study of T cells in Graves' hyperthyroidism and ophthalmopathy.

This sequence joins TRBV5-5 and TRBJ2-1; D is ambiguous. The source material was blood. The sequence was obtained from a man aged 25 to 40 with Graves' hyperthyroidism. The CDR3 spells CASSLTLNEQFF. CDR3 in DNA: TGTGCCAGCAGCTTGACACTTAATGAGCAGTTCTTC. Using reference TRBV5-5 and TRBJ2-1 for the parts outside the CDR3, the full variable domain is DAGVTQSPTHLIKTRGQQVTLRCSPISGHKSVSWYQQVLGQGPQFIFQYYEKEERGRGNFPDRFSARQFPNYSSELNVNALLLGDSALYLCASSLTLNEQFFGPGTRLTVL.